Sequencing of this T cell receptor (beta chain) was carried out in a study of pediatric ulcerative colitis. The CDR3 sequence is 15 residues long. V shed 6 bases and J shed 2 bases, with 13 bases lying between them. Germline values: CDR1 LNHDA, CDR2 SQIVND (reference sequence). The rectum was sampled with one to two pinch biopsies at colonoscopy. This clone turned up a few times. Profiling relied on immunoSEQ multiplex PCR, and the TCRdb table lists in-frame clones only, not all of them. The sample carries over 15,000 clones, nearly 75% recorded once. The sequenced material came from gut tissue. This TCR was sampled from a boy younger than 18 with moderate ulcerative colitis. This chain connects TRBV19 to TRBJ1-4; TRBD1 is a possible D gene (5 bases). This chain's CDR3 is CASRPQGGTNEKLFF. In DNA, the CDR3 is TGTGCCAGTAGACCCCAGGGTGGCACTAATGAAAAACTGTTTTTT.